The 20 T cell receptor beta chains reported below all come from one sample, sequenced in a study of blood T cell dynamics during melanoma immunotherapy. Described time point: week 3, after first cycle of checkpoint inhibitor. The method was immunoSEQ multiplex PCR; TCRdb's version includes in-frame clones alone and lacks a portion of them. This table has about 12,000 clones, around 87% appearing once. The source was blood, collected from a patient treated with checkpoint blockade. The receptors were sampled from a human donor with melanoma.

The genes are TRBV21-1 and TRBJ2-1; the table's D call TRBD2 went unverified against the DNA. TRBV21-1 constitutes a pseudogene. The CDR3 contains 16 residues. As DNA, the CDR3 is TGTGCCAGCAGCAAAAGTGGACTAGCGGCCTACAATGAGCAGTTCTTC. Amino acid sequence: CASSKSGLAAYNEQFF.

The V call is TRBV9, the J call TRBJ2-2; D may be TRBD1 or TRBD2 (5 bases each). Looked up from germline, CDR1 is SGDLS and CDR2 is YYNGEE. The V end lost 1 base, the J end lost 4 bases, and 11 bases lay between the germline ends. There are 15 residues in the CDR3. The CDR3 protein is CASSVMSGSTGELFF. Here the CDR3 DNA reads TGTGCCAGCAGCGTAATGTCAGGGAGCACCGGGGAGCTGTTTTTT. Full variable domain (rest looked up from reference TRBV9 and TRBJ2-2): DSGVTQTPKHLITATGQRVTLRCSPRSGDLSVYWYQQSLDQGLQFLIQYYNGEERAKGNILERFSAQQFPDLHSELNLSSLELGDSALYFCASSVMSGSTGELFFGEGSRLTVL.

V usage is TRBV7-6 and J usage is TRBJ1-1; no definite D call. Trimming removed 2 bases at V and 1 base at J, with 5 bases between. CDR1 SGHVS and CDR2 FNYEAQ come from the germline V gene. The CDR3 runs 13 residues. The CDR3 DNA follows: TGTGCCAGCAGCTTACAGGAGAACACTGAAGCTTTCTTT. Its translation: CASSLQENTEAFF.

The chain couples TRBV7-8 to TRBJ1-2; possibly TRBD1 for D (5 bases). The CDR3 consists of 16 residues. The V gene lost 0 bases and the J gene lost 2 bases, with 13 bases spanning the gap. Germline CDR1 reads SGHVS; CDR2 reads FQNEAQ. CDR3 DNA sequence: TGTGCCAGCAGCTTAGCGGAAGGGGCGCGGAACTATGGCTACACCTTC. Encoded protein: CASSLAEGARNYGYTF. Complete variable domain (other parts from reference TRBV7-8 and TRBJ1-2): GAGVSQSPRYKVAKRGQDVALRCDPISGHVSLFWYQQALGQGPEFLTYFQNEAQLDKSGLPSDRFFAERPEGSVSTLKIQRTQQEDSAVYLCASSLAEGARNYGYTFGSGTRLTVV.

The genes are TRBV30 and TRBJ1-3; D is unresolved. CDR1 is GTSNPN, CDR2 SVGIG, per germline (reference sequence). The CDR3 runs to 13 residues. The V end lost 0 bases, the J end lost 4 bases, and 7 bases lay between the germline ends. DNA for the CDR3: TGTGCCTGGAGTGTGAAAGGGGGAAACACCATATATTTT. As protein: CAWSVKGGNTIYF.

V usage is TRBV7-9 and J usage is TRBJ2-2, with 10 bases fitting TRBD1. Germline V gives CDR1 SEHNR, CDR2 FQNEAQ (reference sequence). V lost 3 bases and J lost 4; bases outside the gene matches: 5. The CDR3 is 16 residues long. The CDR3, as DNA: TGTGCCAGCAGCTTCTATGGGACAGGGGCCACCGGGGAGCTGTTTTTT. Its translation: CASSFYGTGATGELFF.

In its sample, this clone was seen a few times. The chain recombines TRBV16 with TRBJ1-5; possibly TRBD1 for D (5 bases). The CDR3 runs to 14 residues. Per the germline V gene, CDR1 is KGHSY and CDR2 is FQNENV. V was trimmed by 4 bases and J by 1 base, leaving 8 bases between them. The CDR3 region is CASSRDGSNQPQHF. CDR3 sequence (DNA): TGTGCCAGCAGCCGGGACGGCAGCAATCAGCCCCAGCATTTT. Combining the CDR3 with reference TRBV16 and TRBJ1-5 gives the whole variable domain GEEVAQTPKHLVRGEGQKAKLYCAPIKGHSYVFWYQQVLKNEFKFLISFQNENVFDETGMPKERFSAKCLPNSPCSLEIQATKLEDSAVYFCASSRDGSNQPQHFGDGTRLSIL.

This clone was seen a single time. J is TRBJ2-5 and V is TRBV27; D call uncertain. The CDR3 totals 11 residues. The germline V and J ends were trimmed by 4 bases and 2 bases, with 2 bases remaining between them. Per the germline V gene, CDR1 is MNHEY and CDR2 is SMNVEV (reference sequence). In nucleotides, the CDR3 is TGTGCCAGCAGTTCGCAAGAGACCCAGTACTTC. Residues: CASSSQETQYF.

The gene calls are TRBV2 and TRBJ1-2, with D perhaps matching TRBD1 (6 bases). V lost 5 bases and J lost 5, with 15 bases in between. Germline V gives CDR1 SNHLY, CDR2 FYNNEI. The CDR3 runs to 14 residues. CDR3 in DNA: TGTGCCAGCAGTCTCACAGGGCTTGGGTATGGCTACACCTTC. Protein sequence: CASSLTGLGYGYTF.

The CDR3 DNA reads as TGCAGCGTCACAGGGGTCTCCTACGAGCAGTACTTC. It encodes CSVTGVSYEQYF. J is TRBJ2-7 and V is TRBV29-1; TRBD1 matches at 7 bases. The trim removed 6 bases at V and 0 bases at J, leaving 2 bases unmatched. Per the germline V gene, CDR1 is SQVTM and CDR2 is ANQGSEA. The CDR3 has 12 amino acids.

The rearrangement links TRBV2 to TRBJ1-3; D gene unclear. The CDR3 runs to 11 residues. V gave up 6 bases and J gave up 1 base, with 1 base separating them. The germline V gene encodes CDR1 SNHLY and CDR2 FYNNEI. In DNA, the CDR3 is TGTGCCAGCAGGTCTGGAAACACCATATATTTT. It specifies CASRSGNTIYF.

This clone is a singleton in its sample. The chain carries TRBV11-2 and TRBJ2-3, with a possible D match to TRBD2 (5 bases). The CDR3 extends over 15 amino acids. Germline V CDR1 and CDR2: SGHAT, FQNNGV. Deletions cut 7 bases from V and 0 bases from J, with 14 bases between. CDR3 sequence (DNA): TGTGCCAGCAAAGATCGGGGAATGAGCACAGATACGCAGTATTTT. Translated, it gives CASKDRGMSTDTQYF.

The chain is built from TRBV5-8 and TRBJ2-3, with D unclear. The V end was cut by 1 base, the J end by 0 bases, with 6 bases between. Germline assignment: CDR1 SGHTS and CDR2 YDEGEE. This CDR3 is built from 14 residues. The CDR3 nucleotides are TGTGCCAGCAGCTTGCTCTCTAGCACAGATACGCAGTATTTT. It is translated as CASSLLSSTDTQYF. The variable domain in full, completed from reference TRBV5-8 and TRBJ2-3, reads EAGVTQSPTHLIKTRGQQATLRCSPISGHTSVYWYQQALGLGLQFLLWYDEGEERNRGNFPPRFSGRQFPNYSSELNVNALELEDSALYLCASSLLSSTDTQYFGPGTRLTVL.

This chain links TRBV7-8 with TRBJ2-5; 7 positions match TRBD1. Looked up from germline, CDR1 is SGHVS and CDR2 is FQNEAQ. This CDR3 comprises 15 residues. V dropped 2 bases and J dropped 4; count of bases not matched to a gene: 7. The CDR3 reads CASSLKEQGRETQYF. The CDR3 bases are TGTGCCAGCAGCTTAAAGGAACAGGGGCGAGAGACCCAGTACTTC.

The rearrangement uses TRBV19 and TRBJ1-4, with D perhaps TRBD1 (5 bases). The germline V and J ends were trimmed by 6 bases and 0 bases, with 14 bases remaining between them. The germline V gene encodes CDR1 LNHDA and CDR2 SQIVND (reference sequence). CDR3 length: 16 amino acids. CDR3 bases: TGTGCCAGTAGGATTTCCAGGGCGTCAACTAATGAAAAACTGTTTTTT. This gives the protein CASRISRASTNEKLFF.

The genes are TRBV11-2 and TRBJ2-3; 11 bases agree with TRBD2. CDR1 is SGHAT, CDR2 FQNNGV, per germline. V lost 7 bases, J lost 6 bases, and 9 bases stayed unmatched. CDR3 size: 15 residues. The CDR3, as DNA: TGTGCCAGCACCTTCACTAGCGGGAGCGGTGATACGCAGTATTTT. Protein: CASTFTSGSGDTQYF.

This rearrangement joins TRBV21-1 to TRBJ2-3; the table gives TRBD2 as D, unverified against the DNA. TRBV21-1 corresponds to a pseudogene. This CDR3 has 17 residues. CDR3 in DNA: TGTGCCAGCAGCAAACCGGGACTAGCGAAGCGCACAGATACGCAGTATTTT. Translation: CASSKPGLAKRTDTQYF.

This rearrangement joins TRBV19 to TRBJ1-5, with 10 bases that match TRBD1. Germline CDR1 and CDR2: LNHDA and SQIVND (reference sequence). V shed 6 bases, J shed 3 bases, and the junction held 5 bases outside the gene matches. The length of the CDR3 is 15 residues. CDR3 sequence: CASSGTGALNQPQHF. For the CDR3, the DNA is TGTGCCAGTAGCGGGACAGGGGCCCTCAATCAGCCCCAGCATTTT.

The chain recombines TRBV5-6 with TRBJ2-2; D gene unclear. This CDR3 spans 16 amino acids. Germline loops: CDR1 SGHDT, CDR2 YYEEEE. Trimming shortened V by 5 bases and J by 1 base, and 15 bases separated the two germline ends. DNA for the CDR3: TGTGCCAGCAGAATTGGAGTAGGGAAGAACACCGGGGAGCTGTTTTTT. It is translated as CASRIGVGKNTGELFF.

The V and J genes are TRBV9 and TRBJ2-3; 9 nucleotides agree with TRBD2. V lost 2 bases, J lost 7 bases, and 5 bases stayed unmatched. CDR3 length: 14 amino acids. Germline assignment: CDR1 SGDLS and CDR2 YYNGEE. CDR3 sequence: CASSVVTSGNTQYF. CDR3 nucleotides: TGTGCCAGCAGCGTGGTGACTAGCGGCAATACGCAGTATTTT.